A selection of T cell receptor beta chains follows, all from one sample in a study of regulatory T cells. Clones were read by immunoSEQ multiplex PCR, and TCRdb kept only the in-frame ones, dropping some. The table includes approximately 37,000 clones, around 91% detected once. Sequenced material: conventional CD4+ T cells sorted from blood. All receptors derive from a person under 35 with CD3G deficiency. The CDR3 runs from the conserved cysteine through the conserved F or W. The D gene is left open where the match is weak. Part of the rows lack a size; the others show once, few, many or a class for expanded clones.

v_gene	j_gene	abundance	d_gene	CDR3nt	CDR3aa
TRBV6-1	TRBJ1-4	NA	NA	TGTGCCAGCAACGAGGATGAAAAACTGTTTTTT	CASNEDEKLFF
TRBV30	TRBJ2-5	NA	NA	TGTGCCTGGAGTCAACAGCTACAAGAGACCCAGTACTTC	CAWSQQLQETQYF
TRBV10-3	TRBJ1-4	NA	NA	TGTGCCATCATGAAGACAGGAGGGGATGAAAAACTGTTTTTT	CAIMKTGGDEKLFF
TRBV6-6	TRBJ1-6	NA	NA	TGTGCCAGCAGCCCCCGGTATTCACCCCTCCACTTT	CASSPRYSPLHF
TRBV7-8	TRBJ2-7	once	TRBD2	TGTGCCAGCAGCAAACACGGGACTAGCGACCCCTACGAGCAGTACTTC	CASSKHGTSDPYEQYF
TRBV28	TRBJ2-3	once	NA	TGTGCCAGCAGCCAAAGGATAGGAGGAGGGGACCCAGATACGCAGTATTTT	CASSQRIGGGDPDTQYF
TRBV6-6	TRBJ1-1	NA	NA	TGTGCCAGCAGTTACTCGCTGAAGAGTTTGAACACTGAAGCTTTCTTT	CASSYSLKSLNTEAFF
TRBV10-3	TRBJ2-2	once	TRBD1	TGTGCCGCCGGGACAGTCGGGGCCGGGGAGCTGTTTTTT	CAAGTVGAGELFF
TRBV5-1	TRBJ1-2	NA	NA	TGCGCCAGCAGTGTTGCAGGAGCTAACTATGGCTACACCTTC	CASSVAGANYGYTF
TRBV19	TRBJ2-7	NA	TRBD2	TGTGCCAGTAGTCAGCGGGACGGCTACGAGCAGTACTTC	CASSQRDGYEQYF
TRBV28	TRBJ2-3	NA	TRBD1	TGTGCCAGCAGTTTATATCCCCAGCGACAGGGGCACACAGATACGCAGTATTTT	CASSLYPQRQGHTDTQYF
TRBV7-9	TRBJ2-7	NA	NA	TGTGCCAGCAGCGTTGACAGAAACTACGAGCAGTACTTC	CASSVDRNYEQYF
TRBV6-1	TRBJ2-7	NA	NA	TGTGCCAGCAGCGTAGCGTCCTCACTAACCTACGAGCAGTACTTC	CASSVASSLTYEQYF
TRBV28	TRBJ2-4	NA	TRBD1	TGTGCCAGCAGTTCAGGGACAGCGAAGGCCAAAAACATTCAGTACTTC	CASSSGTAKAKNIQYF
TRBV6-6	TRBJ1-2	NA	NA	TGTGCCAGCAGCCGACGGGAGTATGGCTACACCTTC	CASSRREYGYTF
TRBV5-1	TRBJ2-3	NA	NA	TGCGCCAGCAGCTTGGCCTCTGGGAGGGATACGCAGTATTTT	CASSLASGRDTQYF
TRBV7-9	TRBJ2-3	once	NA	TGTGCCAGCAGCTTATTCGATAGGGGGAGAACAGATACGCAGTATTTT	CASSLFDRGRTDTQYF
TRBV10-2	TRBJ2-3	NA	TRBD2	TGCGCCAGCAGTTTAACGACTAGCCAAGATACGCAGTATTTT	CASSLTTSQDTQYF
TRBV28	TRBJ1-5	NA	NA	TGTGCCAGCAGATATTCTGGACTAATCAATCAGCCCCAGCATTTT	CASRYSGLINQPQHF
TRBV27	TRBJ1-1	NA	NA	TGTGCCAGCAGCCGAGGACCACAGGGATATGAAGCTTTCTTT	CASSRGPQGYEAFF
TRBV5-1	TRBJ2-7	once	NA	TGCGCCAGCAGCTTCGCCCCGCAGGGCCCCTACGAGCAGTACTTC	CASSFAPQGPYEQYF
TRBV28	TRBJ1-4	few	NA	TGTGCCAGCAGCCGACCAGGGAATAATGAAAAACTGTTTTTT	CASSRPGNNEKLFF
TRBV28	TRBJ2-1	NA	NA	TGTGCCAGCACCCCAGCGGGTAGCGGCTACAATGAGCAGTTCTTC	CASTPAGSGYNEQFF
TRBV7-2	TRBJ2-2	NA	NA	TGTGCCAGCAGCACTGGGCCAGGCACCGGGGAGCTGTTTTTT	CASSTGPGTGELFF
TRBV6-1	TRBJ1-2	NA	NA	TGTGCCAGCAGTGCACAGATCTATGGCTACACCTTC	CASSAQIYGYTF
TRBV5-1	TRBJ2-1	few	NA	TGCGCCAGCAGCTCCCGACAGGGAGGCCTCAATGAGCAGTTCTTC	CASSSRQGGLNEQFF
TRBV28	TRBJ1-5	NA	TRBD1	TGTGCCAGCAGCAGGACAGGGGGCAATCAGCCCCAGCATTTT	CASSRTGGNQPQHF
TRBV7-2	TRBJ2-5	NA	NA	TGTGCCAGCAGCTTAGCGTCGGGCTACAAAGAGACCCAGTACTTC	CASSLASGYKETQYF
TRBV5-1	TRBJ2-5	NA	NA	TGCGCCAGCAGCTTTTCGGGCCCGGAGACCCAGTACTTC	CASSFSGPETQYF
TRBV6-6	TRBJ2-3	NA	NA	TGTGCCAGCCGCACTACGGATACGCAGTATTTT	CASRTTDTQYF
TRBV6-1	TRBJ2-2	NA	NA	TGTGCCAGCAGTTGGCAGGAGGTCACCGGGGAGCTGTTTTTT	CASSWQEVTGELFF
TRBV7-8	TRBJ2-7	NA	NA	TGTGCCAGCAGCGTCGGGACCGTCCTCTCCTACGAGCAGTACTTC	CASSVGTVLSYEQYF
TRBV19	TRBJ1-5	once	NA	TGTGCCAGTAGTATCCCCCGAATGGGCCCCCAGCATTTT	CASSIPRMGPQHF
TRBV6-5	TRBJ2-6	NA	NA	TGTGCCAGCAGTTACTCCGCAAAGTCTGGGGCCAACGTCCTGACTTTC	CASSYSAKSGANVLTF
TRBV18	TRBJ2-3	NA	NA	TGTGCCAGCTCACCACCCGGCACCCCGGGGGATACGCAGTATTTT	CASSPPGTPGDTQYF
TRBV5-1	TRBJ2-6	NA	NA	TGCGCCAGCGCAATAGGATCTGGGGCCAACGTCCTGACTTTC	CASAIGSGANVLTF
TRBV23-1	TRBJ2-5	NA	TRBD1	TGCGCCAGCAGTCAATCTCCGGGACAGGGAGAGACCCAGTACTTC	CASSQSPGQGETQYF
TRBV11-2	TRBJ2-1	once	NA	TGTGCCAGCAGCTTAGAGATCGAGCAGTTCTTC	CASSLEIEQFF
TRBV5-1	TRBJ2-7	few	NA	TGCGCCAGCAGCTTGGAAGGGCGCGAGCAGTACTTC	CASSLEGREQYF
TRBV5-1	TRBJ2-7	once	TRBD1	TGCGCCAGCACCTGGGGCCTAACAGGGGCCGACGAGCAGTACTTC	CASTWGLTGADEQYF
TRBV5-1	TRBJ2-7	few	TRBD2	TGCGCCAGCAGCTTGGTTGGGACTAGCTCCTCCGAGCAGTACTTC	CASSLVGTSSSEQYF
TRBV28	TRBJ2-1	NA	NA	TGTGCCAGCAGTTTGCCCGACCGCGGGGAACAGTTCTTC	CASSLPDRGEQFF
TRBV6-6	TRBJ1-1	NA	NA	TGTGCCAGCGGGAGGGGCGTAGGCACTGAAGCTTTCTTT	CASGRGVGTEAFF
TRBV28	TRBJ1-1	NA	NA	TGTGCCAGCAGCCCGGGAAGAACTGAAGCTTTCTTT	CASSPGRTEAFF
TRBV7-8	TRBJ2-3	NA	TRBD1	TGTGCCAGCAGCTTACGTGGGACAGGGAAGACAGATACGCAGTATTTT	CASSLRGTGKTDTQYF
TRBV6-6	TRBJ2-7	NA	TRBD2	TGTGCCAGCTCCCGGGAGGGCTCCTACGAGCAGTACTTC	CASSREGSYEQYF
TRBV7-8	TRBJ1-6	few	NA	TGTGCCAGCAGCTTGGTCCCAGGGACCTATAATTCACCCCTCCACTTT	CASSLVPGTYNSPLHF